A single sample is the source of the 10 T cell receptor beta chains below, sequenced in a study of blood T cell repertoires in COVID-19. TCRdb's copy holds only in-frame clones and misses some; the assay was immunoSEQ multiplex PCR. The data contain 210,000 or so clones, 86% of them singletons. The sample was peripheral blood. Receptors were obtained from a man aged 50-59 years with acute or convalescent COVID-19.

The chain has TRBV6-6 and TRBJ1-1, with a possible D match to TRBD1 (5 bases). V was clipped by 6 bases and J by 0 bases, with 11 bases between them. This CDR3 is 14 amino acids long. Germline CDR1 MNHNY, CDR2 SVGAGI (reference sequence). Here the CDR3 DNA reads TGTGCCAGCAGGCCCGGGGGGTTGAACACTGAAGCTTTCTTT. Translating gives CASRPGGLNTEAFF.

The chain joins TRBV5-1 to TRBJ1-2; TRBD1 matches 7 bases. CDR3 length equals 15 residues. The germline V gene encodes CDR1 SGHRS and CDR2 YFSETQ. Trimming cost V 4 bases and J 7 bases; bases outside gene matches: 13. The CDR3 spells CASSLEGTATGGYTF. In nucleotides, the CDR3 is TGCGCCAGCAGCCTGGAGGGGACAGCCACCGGTGGCTACACCTTC.

This chain uses TRBV21-1 with TRBJ1-1; the table gives TRBD1 as D, unverified against the DNA. TRBV21-1 is given as a pseudogene. The CDR3 extends over 17 amino acids. CDR3 loop: CASSKALKTGGGTEAFF. The CDR3 coding sequence is TGTGCCAGCAGCAAAGCGCTCAAGACAGGGGGCGGCACTGAAGCTTTCTTT.

V usage is TRBV19 and J usage is TRBJ2-1; 12 nucleotides agree with TRBD2. Trimming at V came to 5 bases and at J to 13 bases, leaving 9 bases not matched to a gene. This CDR3 region has 14 residues. Germline CDR1 is LNHDA and CDR2 is SQIVND (reference sequence). CDR3 protein: CASSLSSGGAEQFF. The CDR3 DNA is TGTGCCAGTAGTTTGTCTAGCGGGGGGGCGGAACAGTTCTTC.

This sequence joins TRBV3-1 (or the pseudogene TRBV3-2) and TRBJ1-1; a weak D match, TRBD1 (6 bases). Germline V gene sequence: CDR1 LGHDT, CDR2 YNNKEL (reference sequence). The V end lost 3 bases, the J end lost 1 base, and 9 bases lay between the germline ends. The CDR3 runs to 14 residues. The CDR3: CASSQTGSNTEAFF. The CDR3, as DNA: TGTGCCAGCAGCCAGACAGGCTCGAACACTGAAGCTTTCTTT.

This CDR3 reads CASSPPETLVGRTFF. DNA of the CDR3: TGTGCCAGCTCACCTCCCGAGACCCTCGTTGGGAGAACTTTCTTT. V usage is TRBV18 and J usage is TRBJ1-1; D ambiguous. The CDR3 loop spans 15 amino acids. V was clipped by 3 bases and J by 12 bases, with 23 bases between them. The V gene's germline CDR1 is KGHSH and CDR2 LQKENI.

The V call is TRBV6-5, the J call TRBJ1-5; D uncertain. Trimming took 6 bases from V and 3 from J, leaving 9 bases between them. The CDR3 length is 13 residues. Looked up from germline, CDR1 is MNHEY and CDR2 is SVGAGI. CDR3 nucleotides: TGTGCCAGCAGGGGCAGCCTCAATCAGCCCCAGCATTTT. It yields the protein CASRGSLNQPQHF.

This clone was counted a few times. The V and J genes are TRBV6-5 and TRBJ1-1; D gene uncertain. The ends were cut back, 0 bases at V and 5 bases at J, with 13 bases in the middle. This CDR3 has 15 residues. The germline V gene has CDR1 MNHEY and CDR2 SVGAGI. The DNA of the CDR3 is TGTGCCAGCAGTTACTCGACGGGTAGAGAAACTGAAGCTTTCTTT. Its protein is CASSYSTGRETEAFF.

The V and J genes are TRBV5-6 and TRBJ2-7, with TRBD1 matching 8 bases. Looked up from germline, CDR1 is SGHDT and CDR2 is YYEEEE. Unmatched junction bases numbered 7, after V lost 2 bases and J lost 3 bases. The CDR3 sequence is 15 residues long. The CDR3 nucleotides are TGTGCCAGCAGCTTTTCTGGACAGGGCTTCTACGAGCAGTACTTC. Its protein product is CASSFSGQGFYEQYF.

The chain uses TRBV18 and TRBJ1-2, with 8 bases fitting TRBD1. CDR1 is KGHSH and CDR2 is LQKENI in the germline V gene. This CDR3 contains 18 residues. The V and J ends lost 3 bases and 1 base, in that order; junction bases with no gene match: 13. DNA of the CDR3: TGTGCCAGCTCACCCGGACAGGGACGAGATCGGGGTAACTATGGCTACACCTTC. It is translated as CASSPGQGRDRGNYGYTF.